This TCR beta chain was retrieved from a study of Tregs in tolerant kidney transplant recipients. Trimming took off 0 bases at V and 4 bases at J, with 16 bases between the two ends. CDR3 length equals 16 residues. The germline CDR1 and CDR2 sequences are SGHVS and FQNEAQ. Sequencing was performed with immunoSEQ multiplex PCR; in TCRdb, only in-frame clones are kept and a portion is missing. The sample lists more than 95,000 clones, roughly 92% seen once, with approximately 0.6% in the top ten. The clonotype originates from a human donor in good health. Sequenced material: CD4+ T cells from blood. The J gene is TRBJ2-7, the V gene TRBV7-8; D not certain. The CDR3 nucleotides are TGTGCCAGCAGCTTAGCCCCTCTGCGCGGCCTATACGAGCAGTACTTC. Translating it yields CASSLAPLRGLYEQYF.